These 9 T cell receptor beta chains were sequenced from one sample in a study of control samples from healthy donors and cancer patients. The table came from immunoSEQ multiplex PCR; TCRdb's copy has only in-frame clones and leaves some out. The sample lists tens of thousands of clones, 91% occurring once. Material: PBMCs. These receptors originate from a man between 45 and 60 years old with lung cancer.

This clone appeared a single time. The chain employs TRBV19 and TRBJ2-7, with D tentatively TRBD2 (5 bases). The CDR3 length is 16 residues. Germline V gene lookup returns CDR1 LNHDA and CDR2 SQIVND (reference sequence). V lost 5 bases, J lost 4 bases, and 21 bases lay in between. CDR3 sequence: CASSDSTRGWRYEQYF. The CDR3, as DNA: TGTGCCAGTAGTGATAGCACCCGGGGATGGAGGTACGAGCAGTACTTC.

The chain joins TRBV28 to TRBJ2-1; perhaps TRBD1 as D (5 bases). CDR1 and CDR2 from the germline V gene are MDHEN and SYDVKM. Trimming shortened V by 6 bases and J by 6 bases, and 21 bases separated the two germline ends. The CDR3 extends over 16 amino acids. CDR3 region: CASRPDRPSMSNEQFF. The CDR3 DNA is TGTGCCAGCAGGCCTGACAGACCCTCGATGAGCAATGAGCAGTTCTTC.

V gene TRBV9 combines with J gene TRBJ2-6; either TRBD1 or TRBD2 may supply D (5 bases each). Germline lookup yields CDR1 SGDLS and CDR2 YYNGEE. CDR3 size: 16 residues. Between the trimmed V and J ends, which lost 1 base and 0 bases, there was a span of 8 bases. This CDR3 is CASSVRGDSGANVLTF. In nucleotides, the CDR3 is TGTGCCAGCAGCGTACGAGGGGACTCTGGGGCCAACGTCCTGACTTTC. Full variable domain (outside the CDR3, taken from reference TRBV9 and TRBJ2-6): DSGVTQTPKHLITATGQRVTLRCSPRSGDLSVYWYQQSLDQGLQFLIQYYNGEERAKGNILERFSAQQFPDLHSELNLSSLELGDSALYFCASSVRGDSGANVLTFGAGSRLTVL.

V gene TRBV12-3 or TRBV12-4 combines with J gene TRBJ1-1; possible D gene TRBD1, 5 bases. V was clipped by 7 bases and J by 2 bases, with 11 bases between them. The CDR3 loop spans 13 amino acids. This CDR3 is CASTPTGNTEAFF. The CDR3 nucleotides are TGTGCCAGCACCCCCACAGGAAACACTGAAGCTTTCTTT.

The chain is built from TRBV7-2 and TRBJ2-5, with D possibly TRBD2 on 5 matching bases. V was shortened by 3 bases and J by 5 bases, with 10 bases between the two germline ends. CDR1 and CDR2 from the germline V gene are SGHTA and FQGNSA. There are 13 residues in the CDR3. In nucleotides, the CDR3 is TGTGCCAGCAGCTTCGGGGTGGAGGAGACCCAGTACTTC. Encoded protein: CASSFGVEETQYF.

DNA of the CDR3: TGTGCCAGCAGCGTAGGGACTAGCGGGAACACCGGGGAGCTGTTTTTT. Protein sequence: CASSVGTSGNTGELFF. The rearrangement joins TRBV9 to TRBJ2-2, with 10 bases fitting TRBD2. With V trimmed by 0 bases and J by 1 base, 0 bases remained unmatched. CDR3 length equals 16 residues. Per germline, CDR1 SGDLS and CDR2 YYNGEE.

The chain recombines TRBV19 with TRBJ1-4, with D hard to call. The CDR3 is 12 amino acids. Trimming left V 9 bases short and J 3 bases short, with 8 bases between. In germline, CDR1 is LNHDA, CDR2 SQIVND (reference sequence). For the CDR3, the DNA is TGTGCCAGCCAGGTTGCTAATGAAAAACTGTTTTTT. It codes for CASQVANEKLFF.

The rearrangement links TRBV6-5 to TRBJ2-7; TRBD2 is a possible D gene (6 bases). Per the germline V gene, CDR1 is MNHEY and CDR2 is SVGAGI. CDR3 length: 13 amino acids. V was clipped by 7 bases and J by 4 bases, with 14 bases between them. This CDR3 is CASTYWGVYEQYF. Here the CDR3 DNA reads TGTGCCAGCACCTACTGGGGGGTGTACGAGCAGTACTTC.

V gene TRBV7-9 combines with J gene TRBJ2-1; 10 bases are a match to TRBD1. The CDR3 contains 14 residues. CDR1 and CDR2 (germline): SEHNR, FQNEAQ (reference sequence). V lost 4 bases to trimming and J lost 13 bases; unmatched junction nucleotides: 10. The CDR3 sequence is CASSWPRDRGEQFF. The CDR3, as DNA: TGTGCCAGCAGCTGGCCCCGGGACAGGGGTGAACAGTTCTTC.